This T cell receptor beta chain was found in a study of CD8 T cells in ankylosing spondylitis. General study findings and limits: Researchers reportedly found disease-linked clones significantly enriched in matched ankylosing spondylitis synovial fluid. Some of these motif variants have turned up before, in reports on reactive arthritis synovial fluid and blood. A TCR beta motif of 8 or 9 highly homologous variants appeared characteristic of ankylosing spondylitis blood. Clones linked with disease were CD8+ and fairly uncommon in the peripheral blood.

Molecular-barcoded quantitative 5'-RACE produced these TCR beta libraries. TCRdb independently ran MiXCR on the 5' RACE reads; one entry per CDR3 protein. The profile shows over 700,000 distinct CDR3 sequences, 15% to 20% of them singletons. This clonotype was seen a few times. Its antigen is not known. Germline CDR1 reads KGHSH; CDR2 reads LQKENI. The CDR3 runs to 15 residues. V was pared by 2 bases and J by 0 bases, with 11 bases between. This receptor was obtained from a male donor with ankylosing spondylitis. Material: blood, either unsorted or a sorted T cell fraction (not recorded which). This sequence joins TRBV18 and TRBJ2-7; perhaps TRBD2 as D (5 bases). CDR3 in amino acids: CASSPGLMSSYEQYF. The CDR3 nucleotides are TGTGCCAGCTCACCAGGACTTATGAGCTCCTACGAGCAGTACTTC.